What follows are 20 T cell receptor beta chains derived from one specimen sequenced in a study of somatic mutations in cytotoxic T cells in rheumatoid arthritis. Here immunoSEQ multiplex PCR was the method, and the copy in TCRdb shows in-frame clones only, minus some. The profile shows approximately 17,000 clones, approximately 80% of them singletons. Source material: CD8+ T cells sorted from blood. The receptors come from an adult with rheumatoid arthritis.

The chain couples TRBV13 to TRBJ2-3; tentatively, D is TRBD1 or TRBD2 (5 bases each). Looked up from germline, CDR1 is PRHDT and CDR2 is FYEKMQ (reference sequence). Trimming pared 5 bases from V and 0 bases from J, leaving 15 bases between. The CDR3 spans 16 residues. CDR3 DNA sequence: TGTGCCAGCAGCCCCGTGTCGGGGCCTAGCACAGATACGCAGTATTTT. This gives the protein CASSPVSGPSTDTQYF.

CDR3 in DNA: TGTGCCAGCAGCCCGGGACGTATGAACACTGAAGCTTTCTTT. Translated: CASSPGRMNTEAFF. J is TRBJ1-1 and V is TRBV7-9; possibly TRBD1 for D (5 bases). This CDR3 spans 14 amino acids. The germline V gene has CDR1 SEHNR and CDR2 FQNEAQ (reference sequence). The ends were cut back, 5 bases at V and 0 bases at J, with 10 bases in the middle.

In this sample, this clone turned up a few times. The rearrangement links TRBV2 to TRBJ1-1; D is uncertain. This CDR3 is 14 amino acids long. Germline CDR1 SNHLY, CDR2 FYNNEI. V dropped 0 bases and J dropped 0 bases, with 5 bases sitting between them. CDR3 nucleotide sequence: TGTGCCAGCAGTGAAGCAGAGATGAACACTGAAGCTTTCTTT. Protein product: CASSEAEMNTEAFF.

This clone was seen just once. The chain couples TRBV19 to TRBJ2-7; D is ambiguous. The germline V gene has CDR1 LNHDA and CDR2 SQIVND (reference sequence). With 1 base removed from V and 4 bases from J, the gap between germline ends came to 2 bases. The CDR3 runs 11 residues. The CDR3 DNA reads TGTGCCAGTAGTATAGGTTACGAGCAGTACTTC. Translation gives CASSIGYEQYF.

This rearrangement joins TRBV5-4 to TRBJ1-6, with D perhaps TRBD1 (5 bases). Trimming took 2 bases from V and 8 from J, leaving 8 bases between them. Germline loops: CDR1 SGHNT, CDR2 YYREEE (reference sequence). The CDR3 covers 13 residues. CDR3 sequence: CASSLGADSPLHF. CDR3 DNA sequence: TGTGCCAGCAGCTTAGGGGCAGATTCACCCCTCCACTTT.

In this sample, this clone turned up once. This chain links TRBV7-8 with TRBJ1-1; D might be TRBD1 (5 bases). Germline V gene sequence: CDR1 SGHVS, CDR2 FQNEAQ. There are 17 residues in the CDR3. The germline V and J ends were trimmed by 1 base and 0 bases, with 15 bases remaining between them. The CDR3 DNA reads as TGTGCCAGCAGCTTAGAGGGACGTCTAATGATGAACACTGAAGCTTTCTTT. It specifies CASSLEGRLMMNTEAFF.

CDR3 sequence reads: CASSLSGTSFPYEQYF. CDR3 sequence (DNA): TGTGCCAGCAGTTTATCTGGGACTAGTTTCCCCTACGAGCAGTACTTC. The rearrangement links TRBV27 to TRBJ2-7; TRBD2 matches 8 bases. There are 16 residues in the CDR3. The germline gives CDR1 MNHEY, CDR2 SMNVEV (reference sequence). Trimming at V came to 0 bases and at J to 2 bases, leaving 6 bases not matched to a gene.

The rearrangement links TRBV27 to TRBJ1-4; the D gene is possibly TRBD1 (5 bases). This CDR3 is built from 15 residues. Germline CDR1 and CDR2: MNHEY and SMNVEV (reference sequence). V was trimmed by 0 bases and J by 4 bases, leaving 9 bases between them. The CDR3 spells CASSLSWRGNEKLFF. In DNA form, the CDR3 reads TGTGCCAGCAGTTTATCGTGGAGGGGTAATGAAAAACTGTTTTTT.

The J gene is TRBJ1-2, the V gene TRBV6-1; 7 bases align to TRBD1. CDR1 and CDR2 from the germline V gene are MNHNS and SASEGT. J gave up 0 bases and V 1 base, and 8 bases lay outside the gene matches. This CDR3 is built from 17 residues. As DNA, the CDR3 is TGTGCCAGCAGTGAAGTTATCGACAGGGCACCTAACTATGGCTACACCTTC. It is translated as CASSEVIDRAPNYGYTF.

The rearrangement uses TRBV29-1 and TRBJ2-2; 13 bases are shared with TRBD2. The germline gives CDR1 SQVTM, CDR2 ANQGSEA. The CDR3 has 17 amino acids. With V trimmed by 3 bases and J by 4 bases, 8 bases remained unmatched. The chain's CDR3 is CSVDLLLAGGGTGELFF. The CDR3 bases are TGCAGCGTTGACCTCTTACTAGCGGGGGGGGGCACCGGGGAGCTGTTTTTT.

This clone appeared a single time. This chain links TRBV7-9 with TRBJ2-1; D is tentatively TRBD1 or TRBD2 (5 bases each). Per the germline V gene, CDR1 is SEHNR and CDR2 is FQNEAQ (reference sequence). This CDR3 is built from 15 residues. The V and J ends lost 5 bases and 7 bases respectively, with 18 bases between them. DNA of the CDR3: TGTGCCAGCAGCGGGGGTACCTCTATGAAGAATGAGCAGTTCTTC. This gives the protein CASSGGTSMKNEQFF.

The chain links TRBV4-2 to TRBJ2-7; TRBD2 aligns across 9 bases. CDR1 and CDR2 (germline): LGHNA, YNFKEQ. Unmatched junction bases numbered 6, after V lost 0 bases and J lost 3 bases. The CDR3 has 16 residues. The CDR3 sequence: CASSQDRTSEYYEQYF. CDR3 in DNA: TGTGCCAGCAGCCAAGACCGGACTAGCGAGTACTACGAGCAGTACTTC.

The genes are TRBV7-8 and TRBJ1-3; D is unclear. Germline lookup yields CDR1 SGHVS and CDR2 FQNEAQ. With 2 bases removed from V and 0 bases from J, the gap between germline ends came to 8 bases. The length of the CDR3 is 15 residues. The CDR3 DNA reads as TGTGCCAGCAGCTTATTCGGGGACTCTGGAAACACCATATATTTT. Its translation is CASSLFGDSGNTIYF.

J is TRBJ2-5 and V is TRBV25-1; maybe TRBD2 (5 bases). CDR1 is MGHDK, CDR2 SYGVNS, per germline. The V end was cut by 0 bases, the J end by 1 base, with 6 bases between. This CDR3 spans 14 amino acids. This CDR3 reads CASSEYGLQETQYF. In DNA form, the CDR3 reads TGTGCCAGCAGTGAATACGGACTCCAAGAGACCCAGTACTTC.

This rearrangement joins TRBV11-2 to TRBJ2-2; 10 bases line up with TRBD2. The CDR3 is 18 amino acids. V lost 6 bases and J lost 0; bases outside the gene matches: 10. Germline V lookup: CDR1 SGHAT, CDR2 FQNNGV. The CDR3 loop reads CASRTHASGGTNTGELFF. The CDR3 bases are TGTGCCAGCAGAACCCACGCTAGCGGGGGCACGAACACCGGGGAGCTGTTTTTT.

The V gene is TRBV30, the J gene TRBJ1-1, with TRBD1 as a possible D gene (5 bases). Germline V lookup: CDR1 GTSNPN, CDR2 SVGIG (reference sequence). CDR3 length equals 15 residues. The V and J ends lost 2 bases and 1 base respectively, with 14 bases between them. The CDR3 bases are TGTGCCTGGAGTCTACAGGCCCGGCCGAACACTGAAGCTTTCTTT. Translated: CAWSLQARPNTEAFF.

The rearrangement joins TRBV5-4 to TRBJ1-3; the D is unclear. This CDR3 contains 14 residues. CDR1 is SGHNT and CDR2 is YYREEE in the germline V gene (reference sequence). V was cut by 2 bases and J by 4 bases, with 10 bases left in between. CDR3 DNA sequence: TGTGCCAGCAGCTTACAAGGTCGGGGAAACACCATATATTTT. Amino acids: CASSLQGRGNTIYF.

The chain couples TRBV6-5 to TRBJ2-1, with D perhaps TRBD1 (5 bases). The germline CDR1 and CDR2 sequences are MNHEY and SVGAGI. The CDR3 sequence is 13 residues long. V was pared by 0 bases and J by 5 bases, with 5 bases between. The CDR3 DNA is TGTGCCAGCAGTTACTCACAGGACAATGAGCAGTTCTTC. Residues: CASSYSQDNEQFF.

The chain recombines TRBV4-1 with TRBJ1-4; 8 nucleotides align to TRBD1. The CDR3 has 15 amino acids. CDR1 is MGHRA and CDR2 is YSYEKL in the germline V gene. After removal of 0 bases from V and 7 bases from J, the junction contained 4 bases not matched to a gene. The CDR3 DNA reads TGCGCCAGCAGCCAAGATCGGGGACAGGCTGAAAAACTGTTTTTT. Amino acid sequence: CASSQDRGQAEKLFF.

Details on this clone: Its ends do not fully match the called genes, so a read error is possible. This chain connects TRBV5-4 to TRBJ1-5; D call uncertain. CDR1 is SGHNT, CDR2 YYREEE, per germline (reference sequence). The CDR3 contains 13 residues. The CDR3 nucleotides are TGTGCCAGCAGTTTGGGCGAAGATCAGCCCCAGCATTTT. It translates to CASSLGEDQPQHF.